The clone carrying this T cell receptor beta chain was observed a few times. Its cognate antigen is unknown. The data were taken from a study of vaccination and CD4 T cells after COVID-19. The CDR3 is 16 residues long. Germline-derived CDR1 and CDR2 are SNHLY and FYNNEI. The V gene end was trimmed by 8 bases and the J gene end by 5 bases; junction bases not matched to a gene: 18. With the Oncomine TCR Beta short-read assay, DNA from cultured CD4+ T cells was sequenced. One entry per CDR3 protein, called by TCRdb with MiXCR from the PCR reads. The table records 18,000 or so distinct CDR3 sequences, about 50% of them present only once. Treatment given: approximately nine-day PBMC culture with coronavirus spike peptide pools or control peptides (ViraFEST assay).

The chain links TRBV2 to TRBJ2-7; TRBD2 agrees at 7 bases. The sample taken for sequencing was CD4+ T cells from blood, cultured in vitro. The receptor's source is a human donor who had recovered from COVID-19. CDR3 protein: CASSGGWGEGINEQYF. The DNA of the CDR3 is TGTGCCAGCTCTGGTGGCTGGGGGGAGGGCATCAACGAGCAGTACTTC.